The following is a T cell receptor beta chain sequence with its context. The data originate from a study of shared clonotypes between healthy human individuals. Germline V CDR1 and CDR2: SGHTS, YDEGEE. CDR3 length: 15 residues. The V and J ends lost 4 bases and 2 bases, in that order; junction bases with no gene match: 3. This table comes from immunoSEQ multiplex PCR, and its TCRdb copy is limited to in-frame clones, with some not included. The data contain more than 2,000,000 clones, 90% to 95% of them singletons. The sequenced sample consisted of naive CD4+ T cells from PBMCs. Subset meaning: CD45RA+ positively selected. The sequence came from a man between 18 and 29 years old in good health. Some clones in this sample may be carry-over from other donors' samples. The chain couples TRBV5-8 to TRBJ2-3, with TRBD1 matching over 11 bases. The CDR3 nucleotides are TGTGCCAGCAGCGGGACAGGGGGTCCCACAGATACGCAGTATTTT. Amino acids: CASSGTGGPTDTQYF.